The clone carrying this T cell receptor beta chain was recorded a few times. Antigen specificity is unknown. The CDR3 runs 13 residues. The V gene's germline CDR1 is LGHDT and CDR2 YNNKEL (reference sequence). V dropped 2 bases and J dropped 4 bases, with 6 bases sitting between them. Stated time point: patch test 1, 2 weeks after DPC sensitization. Specified treatment: therapeutic diphenylcyclopropenone sensitization with weekly scalp DPC. The sample is drawn from a study of human T cells and chemical hapten exposure. Whole-study findings and limits: Donor immune responses may differ from healthy people's, since all donors had alopecia. In comparison with controls, expanded TCRs gave rise to a significantly larger number of large CDR3 similarity clusters.

The library attached unique molecular identifiers to individual cDNA molecules. In the original analysis: Individual samples carried between roughly 23,224 and 690,600 TCRs, with some 100,000 as the median. TCRdb fed the RACE reads into MiXCR, producing one record per CDR3 protein. TCRdb's processing, not the study's, gives the V and J calls here. The data show a few hundred thousand distinct CDR3 sequences, approximately 5% seen once. This material consisted of whole blood, taken in connection with sensitization to the hapten diphenylcyclopropenone (DPC). V is TRBV3-1 and J is TRBJ1-5, with a weak D call TRBD1 (5 bases). The sequence was obtained from a woman between 50 and 59 years old with alopecia areata. Some clones in this sample may be carry-over from other donors' samples. The CDR3 sequence: CASSQTGNQPQHF. The CDR3 DNA reads as TGTGCCAGCAGCCAAACAGGTAATCAGCCCCAGCATTTT.